This T cell receptor (beta chain) comes out of a study of shared clonotypes between healthy human individuals. The overall study: For every donor, three CD4 naive, three CD4 memory, two CD8 naive and one CD8 memory plates were used. Notes on the study in general: Sharing across four donors was highest in naive CD4 (around 5%) and lowest in memory CD8 (0.4%).

Worth noting for this clone: Its antigen remains unknown.

Over several immunoSEQ plates, each subset's genomic DNA was distributed in even portions. TCRdb keeps only in-frame clones here, not all; method: immunoSEQ multiplex PCR. The repertoire holds 1.5 million to 2.5 million clones, with approximately 95% as singletons. Naive CD8 cells comprised CD45RO-negative, CCR7-positively selected cells, excluding terminally differentiated effector memory CD45RA+ cells. The study drew its donors from healthy HIV-negative adults without recent acute infections or vaccinations. CDR3 length equals 15 residues. Trimming took off 6 bases at V and 0 bases at J, with 15 bases between the two ends. Germline-derived CDR1 and CDR2 are SEHNR and FQNEAQ (reference sequence).

This receptor was identified in a man between 18 and 35 years old in good health. The source material was naive CD8+ T cells sorted from blood. The V gene is TRBV7-9, the J gene TRBJ2-7; D is uncertain. The CDR3 DNA sequence: TGTGCCAGCAGTCCAGGCTCGGGCAACTCCTACGAGCAGTACTTC. Its translation is CASSPGSGNSYEQYF.